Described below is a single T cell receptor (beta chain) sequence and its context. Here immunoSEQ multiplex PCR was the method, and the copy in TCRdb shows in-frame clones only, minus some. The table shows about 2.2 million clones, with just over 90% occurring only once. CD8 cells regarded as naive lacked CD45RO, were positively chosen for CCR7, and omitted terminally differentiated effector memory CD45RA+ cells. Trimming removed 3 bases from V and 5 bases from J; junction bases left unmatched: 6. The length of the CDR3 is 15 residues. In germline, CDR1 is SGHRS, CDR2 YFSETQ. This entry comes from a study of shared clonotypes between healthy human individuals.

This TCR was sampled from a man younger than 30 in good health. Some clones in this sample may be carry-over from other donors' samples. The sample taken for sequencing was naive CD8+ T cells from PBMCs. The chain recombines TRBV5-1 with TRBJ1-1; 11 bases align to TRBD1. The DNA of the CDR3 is TGCGCCAGCAGCTGGACAGGGGGCGTAAGGACTGAAGCTTTCTTT. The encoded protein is CASSWTGGVRTEAFF.